What follows are 4 T cell receptor beta chains derived from one specimen sequenced in a study of identifying expanded T cells in peripheral blood. The table came from immunoSEQ multiplex PCR; TCRdb's copy has only in-frame clones and leaves some out. The top ten clones hold about 20% of a sample with 55,000 to 80,000 clones, approximately 83% of them seen once. Sequencing was done on a sample of blood. The source of these receptors is a person aged 18-69 years in good health.

The chain couples TRBV6-1 to TRBJ2-5, with D perhaps TRBD1 (5 bases). The CDR3 runs to 18 residues. The germline V gene encodes CDR1 MNHNS and CDR2 SASEGT. V was pared by 1 base and J by 7 bases, with 25 bases between. The CDR3 loop reads CASSEGSYGSPKQATQYF. In DNA, the CDR3 is TGTGCCAGCAGTGAAGGTAGTTATGGGTCTCCAAAACAGGCGACCCAGTACTTC.

V usage is TRBV2 and J usage is TRBJ2-4; TRBD2 matches 7 bases. This CDR3 is 16 amino acids long. Losses at the gene ends were 1 base for V and 3 bases for J; bases not matched to a gene: 6. Germline CDR1 and CDR2: SNHLY and FYNNEI. The CDR3 bases are TGTGCCAGCAGTGAAGGCGGGAGAAGAGTCAAAAACATTCAGTACTTC. It codes for CASSEGGRRVKNIQYF.

This clone was seen once. The V and J genes are TRBV6-5 and TRBJ2-5; 7 bases line up with TRBD1. CDR3 length: 14 amino acids. Germline V gene lookup returns CDR1 MNHEY and CDR2 SVGAGI. The V gene end was trimmed by 8 bases and the J gene end by 5 bases; junction bases not matched to a gene: 11. In nucleotides, the CDR3 is TGTGCCAGCTCAAGGCTGGGACAGCGGGAGACCCAGTACTTC. Its protein is CASSRLGQRETQYF.

V usage is TRBV29-1 and J usage is TRBJ1-2; D possibly corresponds to TRBD1 (5 bases). Per germline, CDR1 SQVTM and CDR2 ANQGSEA. The CDR3 runs 15 residues. The V end lost 4 bases, the J end lost 1 base, and 16 bases lay between the germline ends. CDR3 loop: CSVVGRDEFNYGYTF. CDR3 sequence (DNA): TGCAGCGTTGTAGGGCGGGACGAATTTAACTATGGCTACACCTTC. Using reference TRBV29-1 and TRBJ1-2 for the parts outside the CDR3, the full variable domain is SAVISQKPSRDICQRGTSLTIQCQVDSQVTMMFWYRQQPGQSLTLIATANQGSEATYESGFVIDKFPISRPNLTFSTLTVSNMSPEDSSIYLCSVVGRDEFNYGYTFGSGTRLTVV.